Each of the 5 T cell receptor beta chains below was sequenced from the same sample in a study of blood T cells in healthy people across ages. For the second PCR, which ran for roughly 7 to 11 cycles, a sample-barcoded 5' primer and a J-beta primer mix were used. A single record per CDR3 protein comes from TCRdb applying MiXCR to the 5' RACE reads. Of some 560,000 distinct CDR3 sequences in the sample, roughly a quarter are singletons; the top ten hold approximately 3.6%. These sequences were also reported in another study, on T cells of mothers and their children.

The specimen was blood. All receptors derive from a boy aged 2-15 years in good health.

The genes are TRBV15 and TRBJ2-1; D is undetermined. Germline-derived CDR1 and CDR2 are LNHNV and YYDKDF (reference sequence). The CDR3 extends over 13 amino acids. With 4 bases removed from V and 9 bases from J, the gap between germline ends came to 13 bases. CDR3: CATSTPDGLEQFF. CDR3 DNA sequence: TGTGCCACCAGCACACCTGACGGGCTTGAGCAGTTCTTC.

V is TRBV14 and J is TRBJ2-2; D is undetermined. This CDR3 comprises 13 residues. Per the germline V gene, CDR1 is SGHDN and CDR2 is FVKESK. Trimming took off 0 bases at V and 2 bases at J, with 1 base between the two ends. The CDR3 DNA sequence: TGTGCCAGCAGCCAAGATAACACCGGGGAGCTGTTTTTT. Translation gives CASSQDNTGELFF.

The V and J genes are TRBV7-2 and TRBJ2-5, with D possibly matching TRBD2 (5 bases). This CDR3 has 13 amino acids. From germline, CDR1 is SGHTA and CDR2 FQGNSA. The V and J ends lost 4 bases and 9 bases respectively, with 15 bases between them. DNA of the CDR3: TGTGCCAGCAGCTCGGACCCAATCGGGGCCCAGTACTTC. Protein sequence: CASSSDPIGAQYF.

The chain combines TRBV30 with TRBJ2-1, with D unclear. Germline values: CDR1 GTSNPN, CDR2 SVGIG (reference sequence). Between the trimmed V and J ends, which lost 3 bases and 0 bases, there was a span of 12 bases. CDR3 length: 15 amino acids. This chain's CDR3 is CAWSFGSSSYNEQFF. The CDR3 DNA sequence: TGTGCCTGGAGCTTTGGTTCTAGCTCCTACAATGAGCAGTTCTTC.

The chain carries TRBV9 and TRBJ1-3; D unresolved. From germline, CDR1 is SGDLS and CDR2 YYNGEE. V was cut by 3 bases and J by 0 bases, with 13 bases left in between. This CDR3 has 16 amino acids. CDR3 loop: CASSAEPSGSGNTIYF. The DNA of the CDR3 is TGTGCCAGCAGCGCCGAACCCTCGGGCTCTGGAAACACCATATATTTT.